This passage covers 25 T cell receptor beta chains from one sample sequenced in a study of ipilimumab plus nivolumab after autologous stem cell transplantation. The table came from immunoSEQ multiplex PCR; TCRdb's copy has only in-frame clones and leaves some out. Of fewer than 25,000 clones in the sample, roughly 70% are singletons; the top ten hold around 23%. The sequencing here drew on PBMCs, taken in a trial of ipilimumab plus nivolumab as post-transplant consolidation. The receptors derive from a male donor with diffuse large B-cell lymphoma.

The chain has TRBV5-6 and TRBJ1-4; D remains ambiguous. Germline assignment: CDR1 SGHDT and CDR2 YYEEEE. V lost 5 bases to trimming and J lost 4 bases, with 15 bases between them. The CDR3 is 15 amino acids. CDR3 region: CASSQVDRRNEKLFF. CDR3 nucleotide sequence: TGTGCCAGCAGTCAGGTGGACCGCCGTAATGAAAAACTGTTTTTT. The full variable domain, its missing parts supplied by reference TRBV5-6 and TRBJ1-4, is DAGVTQSPTHLIKTRGQQVTLRCSPKSGHDTVSWYQQALGQGPQFIFQYYEEEERQRGNFPDRFSGHQFPNYSSELNVNALLLGDSALYLCASSQVDRRNEKLFFGSGTQLSVL.

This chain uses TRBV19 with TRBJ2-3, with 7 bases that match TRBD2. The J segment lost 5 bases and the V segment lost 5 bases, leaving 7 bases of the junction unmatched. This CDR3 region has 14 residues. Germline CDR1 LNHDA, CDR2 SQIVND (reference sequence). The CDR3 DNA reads TGTGCCAGTAGTCCCCTCAGGGAGGGAGATACGCAGTATTTT. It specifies CASSPLREGDTQYF. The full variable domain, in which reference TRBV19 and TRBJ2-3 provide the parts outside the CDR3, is DGGITQSPKYLFRKEGQNVTLSCEQNLNHDAMYWYRQDPGQGLRLIYYSQIVNDFQKGDIAEGYSVSREKKESFPLTVTSAQKNPTAFYLCASSPLREGDTQYFGPGTRLTVL.

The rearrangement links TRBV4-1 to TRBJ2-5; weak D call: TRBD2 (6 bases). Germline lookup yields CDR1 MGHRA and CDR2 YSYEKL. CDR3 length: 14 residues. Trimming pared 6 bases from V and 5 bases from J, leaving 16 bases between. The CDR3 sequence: CASRQTRAGETQYF. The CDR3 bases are TGCGCCAGCAGACAAACTAGGGCGGGGGAGACCCAGTACTTC.

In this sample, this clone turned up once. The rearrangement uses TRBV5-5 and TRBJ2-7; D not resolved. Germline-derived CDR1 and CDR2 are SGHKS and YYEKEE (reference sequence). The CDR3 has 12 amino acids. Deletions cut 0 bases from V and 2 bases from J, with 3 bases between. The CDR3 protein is CASSLGAYEQYF. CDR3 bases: TGTGCCAGCAGCTTGGGTGCCTACGAGCAGTACTTC.

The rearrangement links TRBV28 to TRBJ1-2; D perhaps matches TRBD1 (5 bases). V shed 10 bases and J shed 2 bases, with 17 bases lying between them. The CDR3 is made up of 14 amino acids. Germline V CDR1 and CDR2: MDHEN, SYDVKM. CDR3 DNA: TGTGCCACCCACCTCGGGGGGGTAAACTATGGCTACACCTTC. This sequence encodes CATHLGGVNYGYTF.

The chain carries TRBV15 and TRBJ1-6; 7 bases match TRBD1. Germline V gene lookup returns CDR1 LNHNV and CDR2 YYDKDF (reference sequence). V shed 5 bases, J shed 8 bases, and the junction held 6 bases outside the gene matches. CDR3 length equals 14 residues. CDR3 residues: CATSHRGIDSPLHF. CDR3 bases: TGTGCCACCAGCCACAGGGGAATCGATTCACCCCTCCACTTT.

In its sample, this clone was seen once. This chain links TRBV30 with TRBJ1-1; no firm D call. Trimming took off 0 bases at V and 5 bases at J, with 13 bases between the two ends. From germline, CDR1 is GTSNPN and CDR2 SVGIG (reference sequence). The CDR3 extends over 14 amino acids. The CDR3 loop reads CAWSVNPVLTEAFF. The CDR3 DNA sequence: TGTGCCTGGAGTGTAAACCCTGTATTGACTGAAGCTTTCTTT.

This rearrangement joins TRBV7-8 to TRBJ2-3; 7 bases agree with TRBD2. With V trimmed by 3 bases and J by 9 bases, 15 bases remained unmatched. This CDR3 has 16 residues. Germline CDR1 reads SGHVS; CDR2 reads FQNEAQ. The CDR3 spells CASSLVGTNAGGTQYF. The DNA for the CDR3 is TGTGCCAGCAGCTTGGTTGGGACTAATGCCGGAGGCACGCAGTATTTT.

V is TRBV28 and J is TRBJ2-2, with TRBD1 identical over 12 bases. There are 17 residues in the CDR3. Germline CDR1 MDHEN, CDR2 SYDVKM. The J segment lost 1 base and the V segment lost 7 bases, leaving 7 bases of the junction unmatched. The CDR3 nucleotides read TGTGCCAGCATTGAGGGACAGGGGGCTGGGAACACCGGGGAGCTGTTTTTT. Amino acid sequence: CASIEGQGAGNTGELFF.

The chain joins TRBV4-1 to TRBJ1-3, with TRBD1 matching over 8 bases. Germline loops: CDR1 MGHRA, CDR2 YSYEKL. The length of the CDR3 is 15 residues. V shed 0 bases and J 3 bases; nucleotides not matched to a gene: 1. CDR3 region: CASSQEDRVGNTIYF. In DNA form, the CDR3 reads TGCGCCAGCAGCCAAGAGGACAGGGTTGGAAACACCATATATTTT.

The CDR3 DNA sequence: TGTGCCAGCAGCCGACTAGCGTACGGGGAGACCCAGTACTTC. Translation: CASSRLAYGETQYF. The chain combines TRBV7-3 with TRBJ2-5, with 8 bases fitting TRBD2. J gave up 5 bases and V 5 bases, and 7 bases lay outside the gene matches. Germline CDR1 is SGHTA and CDR2 is FQGTGA. CDR3 length equals 14 residues.

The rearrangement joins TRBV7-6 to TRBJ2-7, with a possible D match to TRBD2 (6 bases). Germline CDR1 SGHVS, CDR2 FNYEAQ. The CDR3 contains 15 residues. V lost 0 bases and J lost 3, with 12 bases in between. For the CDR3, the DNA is TGTGCCAGCAGCTTAGCCTCGGGACTCCTCTACGAGCAGTACTTC. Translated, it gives CASSLASGLLYEQYF.

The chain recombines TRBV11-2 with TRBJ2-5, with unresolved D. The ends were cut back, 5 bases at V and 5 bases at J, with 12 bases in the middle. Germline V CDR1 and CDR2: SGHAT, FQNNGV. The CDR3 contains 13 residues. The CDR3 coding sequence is TGTGCCAGCAGCCGTCATATCATGGAGACCCAGTACTTC. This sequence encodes CASSRHIMETQYF.

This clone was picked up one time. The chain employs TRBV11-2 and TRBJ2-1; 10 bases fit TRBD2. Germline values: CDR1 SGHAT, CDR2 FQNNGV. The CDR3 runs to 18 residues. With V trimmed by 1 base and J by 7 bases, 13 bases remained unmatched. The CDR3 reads CASSLALGQRGGGNEQFF. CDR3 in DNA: TGTGCCAGCAGCTTAGCCCTTGGGCAGCGGGGGGGCGGGAATGAGCAGTTCTTC.

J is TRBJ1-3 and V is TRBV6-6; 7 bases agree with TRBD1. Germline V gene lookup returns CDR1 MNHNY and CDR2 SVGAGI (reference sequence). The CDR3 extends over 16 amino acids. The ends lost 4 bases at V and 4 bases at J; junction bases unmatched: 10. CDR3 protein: CASSSNPGGTGNTIYF. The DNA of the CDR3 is TGTGCCAGCAGTTCAAATCCAGGGGGAACCGGAAACACCATATATTTT.

DNA of the CDR3: TGCAGCGTTCAGACAGCCGTCTACGAGCAGTACTTC. Translation gives CSVQTAVYEQYF. The chain carries TRBV29-1 and TRBJ2-7; TRBD1 might be the D (5 bases). The CDR3 loop spans 12 amino acids. V was shortened by 5 bases and J by 3 bases, with 11 bases between the two germline ends. Germline lookup yields CDR1 SQVTM and CDR2 ANQGSEA.

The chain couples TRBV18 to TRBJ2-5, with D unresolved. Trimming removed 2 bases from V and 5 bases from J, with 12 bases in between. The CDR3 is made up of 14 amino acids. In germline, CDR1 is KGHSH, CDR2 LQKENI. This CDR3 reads CASSPSISSETQYF. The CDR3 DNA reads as TGTGCCAGCTCACCAAGTATTAGCTCGGAGACCCAGTACTTC.

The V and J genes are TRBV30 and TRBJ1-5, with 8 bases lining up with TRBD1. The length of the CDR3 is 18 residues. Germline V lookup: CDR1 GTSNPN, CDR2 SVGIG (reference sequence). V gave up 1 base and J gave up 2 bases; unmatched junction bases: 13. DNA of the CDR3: TGTGCCTGGAGTGCTCAAACAGGGGGGACAGGCGGCAATCAGCCCCAGCATTTT. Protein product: CAWSAQTGGTGGNQPQHF.

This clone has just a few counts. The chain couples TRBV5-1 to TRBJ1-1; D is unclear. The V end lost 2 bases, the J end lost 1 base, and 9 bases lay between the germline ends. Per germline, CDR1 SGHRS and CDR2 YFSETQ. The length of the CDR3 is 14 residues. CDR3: CASSLSSGNTEAFF. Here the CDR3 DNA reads TGCGCCAGCAGCTTAAGTTCGGGGAACACTGAAGCTTTCTTT.

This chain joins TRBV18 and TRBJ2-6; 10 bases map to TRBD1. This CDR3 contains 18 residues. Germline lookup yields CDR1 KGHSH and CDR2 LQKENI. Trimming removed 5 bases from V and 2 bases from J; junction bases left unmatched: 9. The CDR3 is CASSETGGFSAGANVLTF. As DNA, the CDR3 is TGTGCCAGCTCAGAGACAGGGGGCTTTTCCGCTGGGGCCAACGTCCTGACTTTC.

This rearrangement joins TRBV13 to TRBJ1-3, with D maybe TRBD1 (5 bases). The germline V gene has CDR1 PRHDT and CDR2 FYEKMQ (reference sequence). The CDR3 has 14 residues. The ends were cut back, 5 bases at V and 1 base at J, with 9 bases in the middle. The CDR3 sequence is CASSRQPSGNTIYF. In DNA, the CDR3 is TGTGCCAGCAGCCGACAGCCTTCTGGAAACACCATATATTTT.

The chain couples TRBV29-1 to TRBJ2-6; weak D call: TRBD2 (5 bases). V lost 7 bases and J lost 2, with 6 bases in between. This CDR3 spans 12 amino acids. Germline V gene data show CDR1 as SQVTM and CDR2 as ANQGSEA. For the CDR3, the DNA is TGCAGCGCTAGCACTGGGGCCAACGTCCTGACTTTC. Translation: CSASTGANVLTF. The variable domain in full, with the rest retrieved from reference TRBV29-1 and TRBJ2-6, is SAVISQKPSRDICQRGTSLTIQCQVDSQVTMMFWYRQQPGQSLTLIATANQGSEATYESGFVIDKFPISRPNLTFSTLTVSNMSPEDSSIYLCSASTGANVLTFGAGSRLTVL.

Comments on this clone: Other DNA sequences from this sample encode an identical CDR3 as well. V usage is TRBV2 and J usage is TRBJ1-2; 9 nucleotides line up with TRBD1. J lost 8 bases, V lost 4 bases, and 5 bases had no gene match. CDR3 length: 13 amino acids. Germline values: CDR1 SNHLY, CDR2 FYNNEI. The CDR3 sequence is CASSGGQGGGYTF. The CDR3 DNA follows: TGTGCCAGCAGTGGGGGACAGGGTGGGGGCTACACCTTC.

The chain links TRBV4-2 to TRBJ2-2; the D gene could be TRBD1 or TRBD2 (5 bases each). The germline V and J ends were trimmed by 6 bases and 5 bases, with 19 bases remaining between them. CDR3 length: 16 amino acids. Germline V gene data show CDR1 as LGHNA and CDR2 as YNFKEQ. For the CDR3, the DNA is TGTGCCAGCAGGGGGGTGGGGGTGTTTGAAACCGGGGAGCTGTTTTTT. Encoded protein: CASRGVGVFETGELFF.

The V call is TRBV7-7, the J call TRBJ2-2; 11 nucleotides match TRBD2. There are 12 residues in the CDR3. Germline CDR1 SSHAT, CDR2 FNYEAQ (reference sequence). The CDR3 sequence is CASGGAGGELFF. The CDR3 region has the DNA TGTGCTAGCGGGGGGGCAGGCGGGGAGCTGTTTTTT.